The clone carrying this T cell receptor beta chain appeared a single time. One end of the junction varies from germline; a read error may be responsible. These data belong to a study of tumor-infiltrating lymphocytes in primary liver carcinoma. Study overall: The patients, men and women alike, were aged 30 to 69 years.

Researchers drew blood RNA from unsorted whole blood and extracted germline DNA as well. Before the operation took place, roughly 4.2 milliliters of peripheral blood were collected. There are 16 residues in the CDR3. Germline V lookup: CDR1 LGHNT, CDR2 FRNRAP. Constant-region priming of around 490 ng total RNA yielded TCR beta cDNA. Three nested multiplex PCR rounds of slightly modified ARM-PCR generated TCR beta libraries. Primers for the first two PCR rounds were TRBV1-TRBV30 forward primers and a C-beta reverse primer (approximately 10 cycles per round). From the multiplex PCR reads, TCRdb called clonotypes with MiXCR, one entry per CDR3 protein. The sample has 310,000 or so distinct CDR3 sequences, 50% to 60% seen once.

The TCR originated in a woman younger than 45 with primary liver carcinoma and hepatitis B virus infection. The sample consisted of peripheral blood. The chain has TRBV12-5 and TRBJ2-3; either TRBD1 or TRBD2 may supply D (6 bases each). The CDR3 coding sequence is TGTGCTAGTCTAGGGGGGCATACCACTAGCACAGGTACGCAGTATTTT. Translation gives CASLGGHTTSTGTQYF.